The 28 T cell receptor beta chains given below trace back to one sample, sequenced in a study of response to subunit inactivated influenza vaccine. TCRdb fed the RT-PCR reads into MiXCR, producing one record per CDR3 protein. This table holds 500,000 or so distinct CDR3 sequences, more than 15% found once. Sequences were derived from CD4+ T cells sorted from PBMCs, sampled less than 30 months after vaccination. These receptors all come from a man between 50 and 75 years old who received an inactivated influenza vaccine.

This clonotype was detected a few times. The rearrangement joins TRBV5-1 to TRBJ2-3; 9 bases map to TRBD2. The CDR3 consists of 16 residues. J gave up 7 bases and V 3 bases, and 12 bases lay outside the gene matches. Germline-derived CDR1 and CDR2 are SGHRS and YFSETQ. CDR3 sequence reads: CASSSKDGGGANTQYF. CDR3 coding DNA: TGCGCCAGCAGCTCTAAAGACGGCGGGGGGGCGAATACGCAGTATTTT.

The CDR3 sequence: CASRLRTDADGYTF. CDR3 nucleotide sequence: TGTGCCAGCAGGCTACGGACCGACGCGGATGGCTACACCTTC. V gene TRBV2 combines with J gene TRBJ1-2; D gene uncertain. CDR1 and CDR2 from the germline V gene are SNHLY and FYNNEI. CDR3 length equals 14 residues. V gave up 6 bases and J gave up 6 bases, with 17 bases separating them.

The chain recombines TRBV5-6 with TRBJ2-3; the D is unclear. V was trimmed by 0 bases and J by 3 bases, leaving 5 bases between them. This CDR3 has 13 amino acids. Germline V gives CDR1 SGHDT, CDR2 YYEEEE. CDR3 sequence reads: CASSLVNTDTQYF. The CDR3 region has the DNA TGTGCCAGCAGCTTGGTGAATACAGATACGCAGTATTTT.

This chain uses TRBV3-1 with TRBJ2-2, with 9 bases identical to TRBD2. The germline V gene encodes CDR1 LGHDT and CDR2 YNNKEL (reference sequence). Trimming took 2 bases from V and 7 from J; bases not matched to a gene: 2. CDR3 length equals 14 residues. The CDR3 spells CASSQLAGSGELFF. The CDR3 bases are TGTGCCAGCAGCCAACTAGCGGGGAGCGGGGAGCTGTTTTTT.

The rearrangement links TRBV7-9 to TRBJ1-2; no definite D call. The CDR3 has 12 amino acids. Between the trimmed V and J ends, which lost 3 bases and 4 bases, there was a span of 6 bases. Germline CDR1 reads SEHNR; CDR2 reads FQNEAQ (reference sequence). CDR3 sequence: CASSFDIYGYTF. CDR3 nucleotide sequence: TGTGCCAGCAGCTTCGACATCTATGGCTACACCTTC.

V gene TRBV25-1 combines with J gene TRBJ2-7; D gene ambiguous. This CDR3 contains 13 residues. Germline loops: CDR1 MGHDK, CDR2 SYGVNS. V lost 2 bases and J 4 bases, leaving 9 bases between the germline ends. The CDR3 bases are TGTGCCAGCAGTGAAAGCTTGGCGTACGAGCAGTACTTC. This encodes CASSESLAYEQYF.

The gene calls are TRBV29-1 and TRBJ2-7; 12 bases are shared with TRBD2. The CDR3 runs to 16 residues. Germline CDR1 and CDR2: SQVTM and ANQGSEA. Unmatched junction bases numbered 11, after V lost 4 bases and J lost 4 bases. CDR3 amino acids: CSVVPRTSGISYEQYF. DNA of the CDR3: TGCAGCGTTGTGCCGCGGACTAGCGGGATAAGTTACGAGCAGTACTTC.

The V and J genes are TRBV11-2 and TRBJ2-7; unclear D gene. Germline-derived CDR1 and CDR2 are SGHAT and FQNNGV. This CDR3 is built from 13 residues. The germline V and J ends were trimmed by 6 bases and 2 bases, with 11 bases remaining between them. The CDR3 coding sequence is TGTGCCAGCAGGCAGGACCTCACCTACGAGCAGTACTTC. It translates to CASRQDLTYEQYF.

There are a few counts of this clonotype. This rearrangement joins TRBV6-2 or TRBV6-3 to TRBJ2-7; possible D gene TRBD1, 5 bases. Germline CDR1 MNHEY, CDR2 SVGEGT. The CDR3 has 15 amino acids. Trimming pared 6 bases from V and 2 bases from J, leaving 17 bases between. The CDR3, as DNA: TGTGCCAGCAGCCCGGACACCCTTCCCCCCTACGAGCAGTACTTC. Its protein product is CASSPDTLPPYEQYF.

V and J are TRBV5-1 and TRBJ2-7; 8 bases align to TRBD2. The CDR3 runs to 14 residues. The trim removed 4 bases at V and 2 bases at J, leaving 5 bases unmatched. CDR1 SGHRS and CDR2 YFSETQ come from the germline V gene. The CDR3 nucleotides are TGCGCCAGCAGCGGTGAGCGGGAGACCTACGAGCAGTACTTC. Translation: CASSGERETYEQYF. The full variable domain, with the rest looked up from reference TRBV5-1 and TRBJ2-7, is KAGVTQTPRYLIKTRGQQVTLSCSPISGHRSVSWYQQTPGQGLQFLFEYFSETQRNKGNFPGRFSGRQFSNSRSEMNVSTLELGDSALYLCASSGERETYEQYFGPGTRLTVT.

This clonotype was counted many times. This chain joins TRBV28 and TRBJ1-3; no clear D gene. The germline V gene encodes CDR1 MDHEN and CDR2 SYDVKM. V lost 3 bases and J 1 base, leaving 7 bases between the germline ends. CDR3 length equals 14 residues. For the CDR3, the DNA is TGTGCCAGCAGTTTCGCTGGATCTGGAAACACCATATATTTT. It encodes CASSFAGSGNTIYF.

The rearrangement joins TRBV6-2 or TRBV6-3 to TRBJ2-3; TRBD2 matches at 8 bases. Trimming took 7 bases from V and 2 from J; bases not matched to a gene: 8. Germline values: CDR1 MNHEY, CDR2 SVGEGT. The CDR3 sequence is 15 residues long. CDR3 in DNA: TGTGCCAGCAAGGTCCAGCGGGGGATCACAGATACGCAGTATTTT. Amino acids: CASKVQRGITDTQYF.

The chain joins TRBV4-2 to TRBJ2-1; possible D gene TRBD1, 5 bases. The CDR3 has 13 amino acids. CDR1 LGHNA and CDR2 YNFKEQ come from the germline V gene. The V end lost 1 base, the J end lost 10 bases, and 11 bases lay between the germline ends. CDR3 nucleotide sequence: TGTGCCAGCAGCCAAGGCAGGGAATACGAGCAGTTCTTC. Amino acids: CASSQGREYEQFF.

This clonotype has only one observation. The rearrangement uses TRBV7-8 and TRBJ2-2; D possibly uses TRBD1 or TRBD2 (6 bases each). Per the germline V gene, CDR1 is SGHVS and CDR2 is FQNEAQ. The CDR3 is 15 amino acids. Deletions cut 4 bases from V and 5 bases from J, with 14 bases between. The CDR3 DNA reads as TGTGCCAGCAGCTCTCAAGGGGGGTTTACCGGGGAGCTGTTTTTT. Translation gives CASSSQGGFTGELFF.

V gene TRBV9 combines with J gene TRBJ1-3; no reliable D call. The V gene lost 4 bases and the J gene lost 12 bases, with 14 bases spanning the gap. From germline, CDR1 is SGDLS and CDR2 YYNGEE. This CDR3 comprises 12 residues. Here the CDR3 reads CASSPGAYHIYF. The CDR3 DNA is TGTGCCAGCAGCCCGGGAGCTTACCACATATATTTT.

The rearrangement links TRBV12-3 or TRBV12-4 to TRBJ2-6, with D maybe TRBD2 (6 bases). The CDR3 runs 16 residues. The V end lost 6 bases, the J end lost 2 bases, and 14 bases lay between the germline ends. The CDR3 loop is CASSPGGRPGANVLTF. CDR3 nucleotides: TGTGCCAGCAGCCCCGGGGGTCGACCTGGGGCCAACGTCCTGACTTTC.

Many counts were recorded for this clonotype. The V and J genes are TRBV20-1 and TRBJ1-5, with D hard to call. The CDR3 consists of 13 residues. Germline V gives CDR1 DFQATT, CDR2 SNEGSKA (reference sequence). V was trimmed by 1 base and J by 3 bases, leaving 7 bases between them. This CDR3 reads CSARGPSNQPQHF. The CDR3 nucleotides are TGCAGTGCTAGAGGGCCATCCAATCAGCCCCAGCATTTT.

The gene calls are TRBV5-1 and TRBJ2-7; D assignment may be TRBD1 or TRBD2 (5 bases each). The germline V gene encodes CDR1 SGHRS and CDR2 YFSETQ. V lost 4 bases to trimming and J lost 3 bases, with 14 bases between them. The CDR3 contains 14 residues. As DNA, the CDR3 is TGCGCCAGCAGCGCGGGTCTGGGGGTCTACGAGCAGTACTTC. Protein: CASSAGLGVYEQYF.

This clonotype showed up many times. V usage is TRBV4-3 and J usage is TRBJ1-2; D gene unclear. Looked up from germline, CDR1 is LGHNA and CDR2 is YSLEER. The V end lost 1 base, the J end lost 8 bases, and 14 bases lay between the germline ends. The CDR3 is 14 amino acids. The CDR3 sequence is CASSQVSRGGGYTF. DNA of the CDR3: TGCGCCAGCAGCCAAGTTTCCCGCGGCGGGGGCTACACCTTC.

In its sample, this clonotype was seen a few times. This chain connects TRBV10-3 to TRBJ2-7, with 8 bases fitting TRBD2. The CDR3 sequence is 17 residues long. Looked up from germline, CDR1 is ENHRY and CDR2 is SYGVKD. J was trimmed by 7 bases and V by 3 bases; bases with no gene match: 17. DNA of the CDR3: TGTGCCATCAGTGAAAGTTGGTCTAGCGGGCTCTCGAGGGAGCAGTACTTC. Translation: CAISESWSSGLSREQYF.

In this sample, this clonotype turned up a few times. The CDR3, as DNA: TGTGCCAGCAGTTCCGGGCCTCAAGATACGCAGTATTTT. Encoded protein: CASSSGPQDTQYF. The gene calls are TRBV5-6 and TRBJ2-3; D gene unclear. Germline CDR1 is SGHDT and CDR2 is YYEEEE. The CDR3 sequence is 13 residues long. Trimming took off 5 bases at V and 5 bases at J, with 12 bases between the two ends.

This clonotype turned up a few times. The chain recombines TRBV12-3 or TRBV12-4 with TRBJ1-5; D is perhaps TRBD1 (6 bases). The CDR3 loop spans 14 amino acids. With 3 bases removed from V and 5 bases from J, the gap between germline ends came to 11 bases. CDR3 coding DNA: TGTGCCAGCAGTTTCGGGGGGCTCGATCAGCCCCAGCATTTT. Translation: CASSFGGLDQPQHF.

The chain carries TRBV7-2 and TRBJ2-7; a weak D match, TRBD2 (5 bases). The CDR3 extends over 11 amino acids. CDR1 and CDR2 from the germline V gene are SGHTA and FQGNSA. Trimming cost V 5 bases and J 6 bases, with 8 bases left between them. The CDR3 bases are TGTGCCAGCAGCCCTGCGGGCGAGCAGTACTTC. This translates into CASSPAGEQYF.

The rearrangement joins TRBV20-1 to TRBJ2-1; D gene ambiguous. The V end was cut by 3 bases, the J end by 4 bases, with 7 bases between. The CDR3 is 12 residues long. CDR1 is DFQATT and CDR2 is SNEGSKA in the germline V gene (reference sequence). The chain's CDR3 is CSASQNYNEQFF. The CDR3 nucleotides are TGCAGTGCTAGCCAAAATTACAATGAGCAGTTCTTC.

The chain has TRBV10-3 and TRBJ1-5; 8 bases fit TRBD1. V shed 2 bases, J shed 6 bases, and the junction held 6 bases outside the gene matches. The germline V gene has CDR1 ENHRY and CDR2 SYGVKD. The CDR3 is 15 residues long. The CDR3 DNA follows: TGTGCCATCAGTGAGAGGACAGGGTCGGCTCAGCCCCAGCATTTT. Protein sequence: CAISERTGSAQPQHF.

In this sample, this clonotype turned up a few times. The junction departs from the called germline gene at one end, perhaps through a read error. The chain employs TRBV20-1 and TRBJ2-5; 10 bases map to TRBD2. The CDR3 has 15 residues. Germline CDR1 reads DFQATT; CDR2 reads SNEGSKA (reference sequence). The CDR3 bases are TGCAGTGCTAGAGGTCTAGCGGGGGACCACGAGACCCAGTACTTC. Amino acids: CSARGLAGDHETQYF.

This clonotype has just a few counts. The chain combines TRBV6-2 or TRBV6-3 with TRBJ2-1, with 8 bases fitting TRBD1. V trimming: 8 bases; J trimming: 4 bases; junction bases outside the gene matches: 4. The CDR3 runs to 13 residues. The germline V gene has CDR1 MNHEY and CDR2 SVGEGT. The CDR3 here is CASLDRDYNEQFF. In DNA form, the CDR3 reads TGTGCCAGCCTGGACAGGGATTACAATGAGCAGTTCTTC.

This clonotype was seen more than once but under ten times. J is TRBJ2-5 and V is TRBV20-1, with D uncertain. The CDR3 is made up of 13 amino acids. Germline CDR1 is DFQATT and CDR2 is SNEGSKA (reference sequence). Trimming left V 5 bases short and J 5 bases short, with 15 bases between. The CDR3 DNA sequence: TGCAGTGCTTCAGCCCCAGCGACGGAGACCCAGTACTTC. Translating it yields CSASAPATETQYF.